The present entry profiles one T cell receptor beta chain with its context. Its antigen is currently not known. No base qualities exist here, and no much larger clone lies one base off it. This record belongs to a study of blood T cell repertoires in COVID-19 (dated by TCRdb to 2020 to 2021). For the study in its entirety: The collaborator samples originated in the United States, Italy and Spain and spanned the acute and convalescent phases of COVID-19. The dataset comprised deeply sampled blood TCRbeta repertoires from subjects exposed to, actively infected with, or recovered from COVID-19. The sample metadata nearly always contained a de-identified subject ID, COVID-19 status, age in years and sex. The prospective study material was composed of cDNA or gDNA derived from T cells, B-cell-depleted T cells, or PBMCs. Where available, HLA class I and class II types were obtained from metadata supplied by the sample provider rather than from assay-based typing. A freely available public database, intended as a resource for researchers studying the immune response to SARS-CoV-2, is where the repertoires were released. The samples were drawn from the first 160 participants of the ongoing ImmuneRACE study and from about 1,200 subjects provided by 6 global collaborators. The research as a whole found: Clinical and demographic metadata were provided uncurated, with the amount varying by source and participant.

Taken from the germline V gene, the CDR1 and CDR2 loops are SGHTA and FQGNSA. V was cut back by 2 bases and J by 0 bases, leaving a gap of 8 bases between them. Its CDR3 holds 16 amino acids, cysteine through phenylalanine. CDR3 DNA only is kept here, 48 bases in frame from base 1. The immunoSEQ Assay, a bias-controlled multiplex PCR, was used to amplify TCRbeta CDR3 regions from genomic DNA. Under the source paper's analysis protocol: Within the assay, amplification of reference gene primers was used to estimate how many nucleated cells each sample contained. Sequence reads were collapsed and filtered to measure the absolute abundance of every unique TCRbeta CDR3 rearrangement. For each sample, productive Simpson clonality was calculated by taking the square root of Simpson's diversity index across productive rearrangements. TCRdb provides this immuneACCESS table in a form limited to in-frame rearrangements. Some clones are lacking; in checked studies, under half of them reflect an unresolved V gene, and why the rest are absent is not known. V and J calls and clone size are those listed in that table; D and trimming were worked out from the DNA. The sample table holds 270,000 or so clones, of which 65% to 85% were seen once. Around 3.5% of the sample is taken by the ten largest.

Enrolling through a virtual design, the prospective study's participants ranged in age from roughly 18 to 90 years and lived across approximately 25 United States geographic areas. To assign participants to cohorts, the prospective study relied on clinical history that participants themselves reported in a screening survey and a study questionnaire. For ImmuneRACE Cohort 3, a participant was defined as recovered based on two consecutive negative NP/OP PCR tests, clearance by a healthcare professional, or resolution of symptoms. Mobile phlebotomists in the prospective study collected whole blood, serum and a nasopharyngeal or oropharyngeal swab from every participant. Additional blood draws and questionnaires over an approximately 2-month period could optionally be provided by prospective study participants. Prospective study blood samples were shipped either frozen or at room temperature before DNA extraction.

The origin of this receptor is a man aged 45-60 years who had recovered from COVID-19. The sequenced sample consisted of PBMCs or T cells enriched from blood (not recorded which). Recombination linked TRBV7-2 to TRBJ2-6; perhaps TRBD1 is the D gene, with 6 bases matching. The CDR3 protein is CASSLKQGSGANVLTF. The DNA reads TGTGCCAGCAGCTTAAAACAGGGCTCTGGGGCCAACGTCCTGACTTTC. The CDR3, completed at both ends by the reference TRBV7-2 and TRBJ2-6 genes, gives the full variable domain GAGVSQSPSNKVTEKGKDVELRCDPISGHTALYWYRQSLGQGLEFLIYFQGNSAPDKSGLPSDRFSAERTGGSVSTLTIQRTQQEDSAVYLCASSLKQGSGANVLTFGAGSRLTVL.